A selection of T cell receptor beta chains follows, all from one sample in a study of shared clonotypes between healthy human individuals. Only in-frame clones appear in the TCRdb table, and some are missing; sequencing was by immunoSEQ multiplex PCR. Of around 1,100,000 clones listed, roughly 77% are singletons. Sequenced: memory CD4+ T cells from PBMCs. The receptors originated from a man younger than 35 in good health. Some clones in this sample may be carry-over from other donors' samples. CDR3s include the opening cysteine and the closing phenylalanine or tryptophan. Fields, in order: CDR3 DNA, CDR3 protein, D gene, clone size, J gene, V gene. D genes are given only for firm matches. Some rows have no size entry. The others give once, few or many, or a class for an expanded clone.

TGCGCCAGCAGCTTGGTAGGGGGACGGGGAGAGACCCAGTACTTC CASSLVGGRGETQYF - - TRBJ2-5 TRBV5-1
TGCAGCACCCGGGACAGGGCGAACACCGGGGAGCTGTTTTTT CSTRDRANTGELFF TRBD1 - TRBJ2-2 TRBV29-1
TGTGCCAGCAGCCGTGACAGGGGACCGACCGGGGAGCTGTTTTTT CASSRDRGPTGELFF TRBD1 few TRBJ2-2 TRBV11-2
TGTGCCAGCTCACCCGGACTAGGCCCCGCAGATACGCAGTATTTT CASSPGLGPADTQYF TRBD2 - TRBJ2-3 TRBV18
TGTGCCAGCAGTTTGGCCTCTAGCGGGGGGTACTACAATGAGCAGTTCTTC CASSLASSGGYYNEQFF TRBD2 - TRBJ2-1 TRBV28
TGTGCCAGCAGCGTAGGCCCAGGGGTGAATGAAAAACTGTTTTTT CASSVGPGVNEKLFF - once TRBJ1-4 TRBV9
TGTGCCAGCAGCTTGCTAGGAGTGGCCTATGGCTACACCTTC CASSLLGVAYGYTF - - TRBJ1-2 TRBV28
TGTGCCACCAGCAGCCGACAGGGGAACAATCAGCCCCAGCATTTT CATSSRQGNNQPQHF TRBD1 once TRBJ1-5 TRBV15
TGTGCCAGCAGTGAAGAGGGACTAGCGGGAGCTGAGCAGTTCTTC CASSEEGLAGAEQFF TRBD2 - TRBJ2-1 TRBV2
TGTGCCAGCAGTCTCTATGGGACCTACGAGCAGTACTTC CASSLYGTYEQYF - - TRBJ2-7 TRBV28
TGTGCCAGCAGTAGAATGACAGGGGGCATTTTTACGCAGTATTTT CASSRMTGGIFTQYF TRBD1 - TRBJ2-3 TRBV27
TGTGCCAGCTATTTAGGGGGCGCGGCTGGAAACACCATATATTTT CASYLGGAAGNTIYF TRBD1 - TRBJ1-3 TRBV28
TGTGCCAGCAGCTTAGAAGGAGGGAGGCTTCAGCCCCAGCATTTT CASSLEGGRLQPQHF - - TRBJ1-5 TRBV7-2
TGCGCCAGCAGCTCTCCAAAGAGCGGGAGGGCCTTGCAATTCGGGGGCGAGCAGTACTTC CASSSPKSGRALQFGGEQYF TRBD2 - TRBJ2-7 TRBV5-1